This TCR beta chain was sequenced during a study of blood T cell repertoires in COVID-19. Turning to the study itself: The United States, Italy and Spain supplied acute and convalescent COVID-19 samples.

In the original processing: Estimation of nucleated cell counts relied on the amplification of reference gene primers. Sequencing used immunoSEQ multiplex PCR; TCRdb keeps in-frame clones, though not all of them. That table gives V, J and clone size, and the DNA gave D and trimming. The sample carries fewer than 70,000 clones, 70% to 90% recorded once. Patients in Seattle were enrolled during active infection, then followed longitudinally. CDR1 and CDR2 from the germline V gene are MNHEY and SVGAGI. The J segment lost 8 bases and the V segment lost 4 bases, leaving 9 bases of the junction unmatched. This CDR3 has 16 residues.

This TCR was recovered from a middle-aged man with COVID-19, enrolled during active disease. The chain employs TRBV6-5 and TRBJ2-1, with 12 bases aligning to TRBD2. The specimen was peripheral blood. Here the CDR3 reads CASSFTRTSGADEQFF. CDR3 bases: TGTGCCAGCAGTTTCACTCGGACTAGCGGGGCCGATGAGCAGTTCTTC.